This is a list of T cell receptor beta chains from one sample in a study of blood T cell repertoires in COVID-19. Data came from immunoSEQ multiplex PCR; TCRdb stores just in-frame clones and leaves some out. The table has 150,000 to 200,000 clones, less than 85% seen once; the top ten hold over 9.5%. Sequences were obtained from PBMCs or T cells enriched from blood (not recorded which). The receptors here all came from a man in his forties or fifties who had recovered from COVID-19. Each CDR3 is given without its conserved first and last residue. The D gene is left open where the match is weak.

TRBV14	TRBJ1-1	NA	ASSRRDYEAF
TRBV29-1	TRBJ1-1	NA	SVNTNTEAF
TRBV2	TRBJ1-2	TRBD1	ATFGRDRGFTNYGYT
TRBV7-9	TRBJ2-5	TRBD1	ASSLDRETQY
TRBV20-1	TRBJ2-3	TRBD1	SASATGTGHSTDTQY
TRBV7-9	TRBJ1-2	NA	ASSFGQGYYYGYT
TRBV19	TRBJ1-5	NA	ASSSLKGAKNQPQH
TRBV4-1	TRBJ2-3	TRBD2	ASSQVPAGGRIDSTDTQY
TRBV4-1	TRBJ1-3	NA	ASSQESTTAGNTIY
TRBV28	TRBJ1-5	TRBD1	ASRMTGMGNQPQH
TRBV5-1	TRBJ1-5	NA	ASSPYSRVTKQPQH
TRBV5-8	TRBJ2-6	TRBD1	ASSLSRTGYSGANVLT
TRBV9	TRBJ2-7	TRBD1	ASSVAGQGAEEQY
TRBV27	TRBJ1-2	TRBD1	ASSGTGDYGYT
TRBV20-1	TRBJ2-2	NA	SASSGATGELF
TRBV27	TRBJ2-3	NA	ASRSYSGIVDTQY
TRBV6-2/TRBV6-3	TRBJ1-5	NA	ASSHRGGSNQPQH
TRBV9	TRBJ1-1	NA	ASSGKTGVNTEAF
TRBV7-3	TRBJ1-1	TRBD1	ASSLPSGGENTEAF
TRBV9	TRBJ1-6	NA	ASTRDIGNSPLH
TRBV19	TRBJ2-5	TRBD1	ASRRQGPGETQY
TRBV19	TRBJ2-1	NA	ASSIVGGLNNEQF
TRBV7-6	TRBJ1-6	NA	ASSLAGAGNSPLH
TRBV6-2/TRBV6-3	TRBJ1-5	TRBD1	ASSRDRRQPQH
TRBV6-5	TRBJ1-5	NA	ASSLDRSNQPQH
TRBV5-1	TRBJ2-6	TRBD1	ASSLPGTGSGANVLT
TRBV7-2	TRBJ2-1	TRBD2	ASSLPLAGGQGEQF
TRBV6-5	TRBJ1-1	NA	ATGFLPNTEAF
TRBV7-9	TRBJ1-1	NA	ASNPTPEAF
TRBV14	TRBJ1-1	NA	ASSLGWGGTEAF
TRBV11-2	TRBJ1-2	NA	ASSSGSNYGYT
TRBV14	TRBJ1-1	NA	ASSQRRESTEAF
TRBV28	TRBJ2-3	NA	ASSSPGRRVADTQY
TRBV19	TRBJ2-1	NA	ASSTGQWNNEQF
TRBV7-3	TRBJ1-1	TRBD1	ASSPGTGAAF
TRBV29-1	TRBJ1-2	NA	SVEGEQDYANYGYT
TRBV15	TRBJ1-4	TRBD1	ATSSWGTEVEKLF
TRBV20-1	TRBJ2-6	NA	SASPSSGANVLT
TRBV11-2	TRBJ2-5	TRBD1	ASSLDRQGPETQY
TRBV10-3	TRBJ2-1	NA	AISDNHRRQAIEQF
TRBV29-1	TRBJ1-1	TRBD1	SVGQGRTEAF
TRBV19	TRBJ2-1	TRBD1	ASSIGAGGSYNEQF
TRBV7-8	TRBJ1-5	TRBD1	ASSWDRGMLQNQPQH
TRBV18	TRBJ1-6	NA	ASSMPDNSPLH
TRBV18	TRBJ2-3	TRBD2	ASSPIGAGADTQY
TRBV20-1	TRBJ1-6	NA	SAGTGSPLH
TRBV19	TRBJ2-7	NA	ASSILGRHYEQY
TRBV14	TRBJ1-2	TRBD1	ASSLLGTEDGYT
TRBV19	TRBJ1-4	NA	ASSIRQASEKLF
TRBV19	TRBJ2-3	NA	ASSRGGAPDTQY
TRBV5-1	TRBJ2-3	NA	ASRLPGGTDTQY
TRBV10-3	TRBJ2-1	TRBD1	AISESRQGSYNEQF
TRBV4-1	TRBJ1-2	NA	ASSQDVKPSNYGYT
TRBV7-9	TRBJ1-4	TRBD1	ASRKGTGEGEKLF
TRBV19	TRBJ1-2	NA	ASIPGSQDYGYT